This entry lists 32 T cell receptor beta chains sequenced from one sample in a study of blood T cell repertoires in COVID-19. Produced via immunoSEQ multiplex PCR; TCRdb's table is partial and in-frame only. Among roughly 160,000 clones listed, more than 75% were seen once. The sequencing input was peripheral blood. All receptors come from a man aged 60-69 years with COVID-19, enrolled during active disease.

V usage is TRBV19 and J usage is TRBJ1-5; 7 bases are shared with TRBD1. This CDR3 has 17 amino acids. Trimming at V came to 4 bases and at J to 0 bases, leaving 9 bases not matched to a gene. Per germline, CDR1 LNHDA and CDR2 SQIVND (reference sequence). The CDR3 loop reads CASSKIRQGLSNQPQHF. The CDR3 region has the DNA TGTGCCAGTAGTAAGATCCGACAGGGACTTAGCAATCAGCCCCAGCATTTT.

The V and J genes are TRBV12-5 and TRBJ2-2; D is perhaps TRBD2 (5 bases). The germline CDR1 and CDR2 sequences are LGHNT and FRNRAP. The CDR3 extends over 15 amino acids. The V end was cut by 6 bases, the J end by 2 bases, with 13 bases between. The CDR3 DNA is TGTGCTAGTGGGCCGGGAATTCTTAACACCGGGGAGCTGTTTTTT. Residues: CASGPGILNTGELFF.

This CDR3 is CSVAPAGNEQYF. The CDR3 region has the DNA TGCAGCGTTGCTCCAGCAGGGAACGAGCAGTACTTC. The rearrangement joins TRBV29-1 to TRBJ2-7, with D perhaps matching TRBD1 (5 bases). Trimming removed 4 bases at V and 5 bases at J, with 12 bases between. Germline V lookup: CDR1 SQVTM, CDR2 ANQGSEA. The CDR3 length is 12 residues.

This clone was picked up a small number of times. J is TRBJ1-6 and V is TRBV7-2, with D unresolved. Germline V gene data show CDR1 as SGHTA and CDR2 as FQGNSA. Deletions cut 2 bases from V and 9 bases from J, with 17 bases between. This CDR3 is 16 amino acids long. The CDR3 protein is CASSLLRTAVASPLHF. The CDR3 nucleotides are TGTGCCAGCAGCTTACTACGGACTGCGGTTGCTTCACCCCTCCACTTT.

The chain carries TRBV10-3 and TRBJ1-3; D is unresolved. CDR1 is ENHRY and CDR2 is SYGVKD in the germline V gene. V was clipped by 6 bases and J by 0 bases, with 15 bases between them. The CDR3 has 16 residues. CDR3 loop: CAIRRGGGSSGNTIYF. The CDR3 DNA reads as TGTGCCATCAGGAGAGGTGGTGGGAGCTCTGGAAACACCATATATTTT.

The chain joins TRBV7-9 to TRBJ2-7; D is perhaps TRBD1 (5 bases). V lost 3 bases and J 2 bases, leaving 8 bases between the germline ends. This CDR3 has 13 residues. In germline, CDR1 is SEHNR, CDR2 FQNEAQ (reference sequence). The CDR3 is CASSFRAAYEQYF. In DNA form, the CDR3 reads TGTGCCAGCAGCTTCAGGGCTGCCTACGAGCAGTACTTC.

The chain has TRBV14 and TRBJ2-3, with D perhaps TRBD1 (6 bases). V was cut by 6 bases and J by 4 bases, with 11 bases left in between. CDR1 SGHDN and CDR2 FVKESK come from the germline V gene. The CDR3 sequence is 13 residues long. The CDR3 loop reads CASSQGLADTQYF. The CDR3, as DNA: TGTGCCAGCAGTCAGGGGCTCGCAGATACGCAGTATTTT.

The V call is TRBV6-5, the J call TRBJ2-2, with TRBD1 as a possible D gene (5 bases). This CDR3 has 15 residues. Trimming left V 7 bases short and J 0 bases short, with 12 bases between. Germline V lookup: CDR1 MNHEY, CDR2 SVGAGI. CDR3 residues: CASKTDRSNTGELFF. DNA of the CDR3: TGTGCCAGCAAAACCGACAGATCGAACACCGGGGAGCTGTTTTTT.

The J gene is TRBJ1-2, the V gene TRBV7-2; D is ambiguous. Germline V gives CDR1 SGHTA, CDR2 FQGNSA. V lost 5 bases and J lost 5, with 15 bases in between. The CDR3 has 14 residues. CDR3 in amino acids: CASSLDGESYGYTF. CDR3 in DNA: TGTGCCAGCAGCCTCGATGGGGAGAGTTATGGCTACACCTTC.

The chain employs TRBV5-8 and TRBJ2-4; perhaps TRBD1 as D (6 bases). The CDR3 loop spans 16 amino acids. CDR1 and CDR2 from the germline V gene are SGHTS and YDEGEE. Trimming cost V 4 bases and J 0 bases, with 14 bases left between them. CDR3 sequence: CASSLRQAVAKNIQYF. CDR3 in DNA: TGTGCCAGCAGCCTAAGACAGGCGGTAGCCAAAAACATTCAGTACTTC.

This chain joins TRBV2 and TRBJ2-1; 7 bases match TRBD2. V was clipped by 3 bases and J by 1 base; unmatched bases: 6. Germline V lookup: CDR1 SNHLY, CDR2 FYNNEI. CDR3 length equals 16 residues. The CDR3 nucleotides are TGTGCCAGCAGTGATGTGCGGGAGTGGTCCTACAATGAGCAGTTCTTC. It codes for CASSDVREWSYNEQFF. The variable domain in full, completed from reference TRBV2 and TRBJ2-1, reads EPEVTQTPSHQVTQMGQEVILRCVPISNHLYFYWYRQILGQKVEFLVSFYNNEISEKSEIFDDQFSVERPDGSNFTLKIRSTKLEDSAMYFCASSDVREWSYNEQFFGPGTRLTVL.

The genes are TRBV19 and TRBJ1-5; D gene unclear. The CDR3 sequence is 13 residues long. Trimming stripped 3 bases from V and 5 bases from J, with 8 bases between. Germline V lookup: CDR1 LNHDA, CDR2 SQIVND (reference sequence). CDR3 sequence (DNA): TGTGCCAGTAGTATCGGGTTTGATCAGCCCCAGCATTTT. Amino acids: CASSIGFDQPQHF.

This chain connects TRBV28 to TRBJ2-7, with D possibly matching TRBD1 (6 bases). Germline lookup yields CDR1 MDHEN and CDR2 SYDVKM. The V end was cut by 6 bases, the J end by 0 bases, with 12 bases between. The length of the CDR3 is 14 residues. Written as DNA, the CDR3 is TGTGCCAGCAGGGAACAGGGTATCTCCTACGAGCAGTACTTC. Its protein is CASREQGISYEQYF. Using reference TRBV28 and TRBJ2-7 for the parts outside the CDR3, the full variable domain is DVKVTQSSRYLVKRTGEKVFLECVQDMDHENMFWYRQDPGLGLRLIYFSYDVKMKEKGDIPEGYSVSREKKERFSLILESASTNQTSMYLCASREQGISYEQYFGPGTRLTVT.

The rearrangement links TRBV6-5 to TRBJ1-2, with TRBD1 identical over 8 bases. V lost 10 bases and J lost 5; bases outside the gene matches: 9. Germline V gene sequence: CDR1 MNHEY, CDR2 SVGAGI. The CDR3 consists of 13 residues. CDR3 nucleotide sequence: TGTGCCACCCAAGGACAGGGAAGATATGGCTACACCTTC. This gives the protein CATQGQGRYGYTF.

The rearrangement links TRBV10-3 to TRBJ1-5; TRBD1 matches 7 bases. In germline, CDR1 is ENHRY, CDR2 SYGVKD. The CDR3 consists of 13 residues. After removal of 6 bases from V and 6 bases from J, the junction contained 5 bases not matched to a gene. The CDR3 region is CAISTGVSQPQHF. In nucleotides, the CDR3 is TGTGCCATCAGCACAGGGGTAAGTCAGCCCCAGCATTTT.

V is TRBV4-3 and J is TRBJ2-1; D might be TRBD2 (6 bases). The germline V gene encodes CDR1 LGHNA and CDR2 YSLEER. The V end was cut by 4 bases, the J end by 9 bases, with 13 bases between. The CDR3 consists of 13 residues. The CDR3 reads CASSLRLVTEQFF. The DNA of the CDR3 is TGCGCCAGCAGCCTGCGACTAGTCACTGAGCAGTTCTTC.

The V call is TRBV11-3, the J call TRBJ2-1, with D possibly TRBD1 on 5 matching bases. The CDR3 covers 15 residues. CDR1 is SGHNT, CDR2 YENEEA, per germline. The V and J ends lost 4 bases and 3 bases respectively, with 13 bases between them. The CDR3 nucleotides read TGTGCCAGCAGCTCACAGGTACACCGCTACAATGAGCAGTTCTTC. As protein: CASSSQVHRYNEQFF.

The rearrangement joins TRBV9 to TRBJ2-7; 11 nucleotides match TRBD1. The length of the CDR3 is 16 residues. The V and J ends lost 4 bases and 3 bases, in that order; junction bases with no gene match: 9. The germline V gene has CDR1 SGDLS and CDR2 YYNGEE. The CDR3 here is CASSPGTGGRFYEQYF. The CDR3 coding sequence is TGTGCCAGCAGCCCAGGGACAGGGGGGAGATTCTACGAGCAGTACTTC.

This sequence joins TRBV3-1 (or the pseudogene TRBV3-2) and TRBJ2-3; D not certain. This CDR3 region has 14 residues. V was clipped by 1 base and J by 0 bases, with 5 bases between them. Per germline, CDR1 LGHDT and CDR2 YNNKEL (reference sequence). The CDR3 DNA sequence: TGTGCCAGCAGCCAAGGGCGGAGCACAGATACGCAGTATTTT. This sequence encodes CASSQGRSTDTQYF.

In this sample, this clone turned up a few times. At the DNA level, this CDR3 is encoded by other sequences in the same sample as well. The chain recombines TRBV5-1 with TRBJ1-2; 8 bases line up with TRBD1. The CDR3 has 14 residues. V lost 0 bases to trimming and J lost 4 bases; unmatched junction nucleotides: 2. CDR1 is SGHRS and CDR2 is YFSETQ in the germline V gene. The CDR3 sequence: CASSLGQGIYGYTF. CDR3 DNA sequence: TGCGCCAGCAGCTTGGGACAGGGGATCTATGGCTACACCTTC.

The chain is built from TRBV19 and TRBJ2-4, with 10 bases lining up with TRBD2. After removal of 7 bases from V and 15 bases from J, the junction contained 12 bases not matched to a gene. CDR1 and CDR2 (germline): LNHDA, SQIVND (reference sequence). The CDR3 contains 13 residues. In DNA, the CDR3 is TGTGCCAGTAATTTCCCTAGCGGGAGTTTACTGTACTTC. It codes for CASNFPSGSLLYF.

V and J are TRBV30 and TRBJ2-5, with D perhaps matching TRBD2 (6 bases). Germline assignment: CDR1 GTSNPN and CDR2 SVGIG (reference sequence). Trimming stripped 0 bases from V and 7 bases from J, with 9 bases between. The CDR3 covers 12 residues. The CDR3 protein is CAWSVLEGTQYF. The CDR3 nucleotides are TGTGCCTGGAGTGTATTGGAGGGGACCCAGTACTTC.

This clone has only a few counts. One end of the junction does not line up with germline, which may come from a read error. The rearrangement joins TRBV7-7 to TRBJ2-2, with TRBD1 identical over 9 bases. The CDR3 extends over 17 amino acids. Germline loops: CDR1 SSHAT, CDR2 FNYEAQ (reference sequence). In nucleotides, the CDR3 is TGTGCTAGCACCCCTCGGGGGGACAGGGTCTCCACCGGGGAGCTGTTTTTT. The encoded protein is CASTPRGDRVSTGELFF.

This chain connects TRBV7-8 to TRBJ1-3, with D perhaps TRBD1 (6 bases). The germline V gene encodes CDR1 SGHVS and CDR2 FQNEAQ. The CDR3 has 15 residues. The V end lost 0 bases, the J end lost 4 bases, and 10 bases lay between the germline ends. CDR3 residues: CASSLAQGTGNTIYF. In nucleotides, the CDR3 is TGTGCCAGCAGCTTAGCACAGGGAACGGGAAACACCATATATTTT.

This chain uses TRBV27 with TRBJ2-3; TRBD2 is a possible D gene (6 bases). CDR1 and CDR2 (germline): MNHEY, SMNVEV (reference sequence). Trimming stripped 6 bases from V and 11 bases from J, with 18 bases between. The CDR3 contains 13 residues. The CDR3 region is CASSSAGLDRQYF. CDR3 DNA: TGTGCCAGCAGCTCTGCGGGGCTAGACCGGCAGTATTTT.

The gene calls are TRBV7-9 and TRBJ2-1; D unresolved. The germline V gene encodes CDR1 SEHNR and CDR2 FQNEAQ (reference sequence). The CDR3 has 14 residues. The ends were cut back, 10 bases at V and 0 bases at J, with 13 bases in the middle. Here the CDR3 reads CAIPGSSSYNEQFF. CDR3 nucleotide sequence: TGTGCCATCCCGGGTTCGAGCTCCTACAATGAGCAGTTCTTC.

This chain joins TRBV19 and TRBJ1-1, with 8 bases lining up with TRBD1. Germline V gene lookup returns CDR1 LNHDA and CDR2 SQIVND (reference sequence). Trimming removed 7 bases from V and 5 bases from J; junction bases left unmatched: 12. The CDR3 contains 15 residues. The CDR3 DNA follows: TGTGCCAGTATACTGGGGACAGGAAAGGGGACTGAAGCTTTCTTT. It encodes CASILGTGKGTEAFF.

This clone came up once. V and J are TRBV18 and TRBJ1-1, with TRBD1 matching 7 bases. This CDR3 is 15 amino acids long. Germline V lookup: CDR1 KGHSH, CDR2 LQKENI. Trimming removed 3 bases from V and 7 bases from J; junction bases left unmatched: 11. The CDR3 sequence is CASSPRKEGAFEAFF. CDR3 DNA: TGTGCCAGCTCACCGCGTAAGGAGGGGGCCTTTGAAGCTTTCTTT.

CDR3 in amino acids: CASSPGGQAAYTSYGYTF. For the CDR3, the DNA is TGTGCCAGCAGCCCAGGGGGACAGGCTGCCTACACTAGCTATGGCTACACCTTC. The chain combines TRBV7-9 with TRBJ1-2; 8 nucleotides align to TRBD1. In germline, CDR1 is SEHNR, CDR2 FQNEAQ (reference sequence). V was clipped by 5 bases and J by 4 bases; unmatched bases: 18. This CDR3 region has 18 residues.

This rearrangement joins TRBV5-4 to TRBJ2-5; D unclear. V was pared by 0 bases and J by 0 bases, with 3 bases between. CDR1 is SGHNT, CDR2 YYREEE, per germline (reference sequence). The CDR3 runs 13 residues. The CDR3 DNA sequence: TGTGCCAGCAGCTTGGACTACCAAGAGACCCAGTACTTC. Amino acids: CASSLDYQETQYF.

The chain uses TRBV19 and TRBJ1-2; 7 bases agree with TRBD1. V lost 7 bases and J lost 1; bases outside the gene matches: 6. This CDR3 is built from 14 residues. CDR1 is LNHDA and CDR2 is SQIVND in the germline V gene (reference sequence). CDR3 DNA: TGTGCCAGTAAGCAACAGGGGAATAACTATGGCTACACCTTC. Translation gives CASKQQGNNYGYTF.

In this sample, this clone turned up once. This chain uses TRBV11-2 with TRBJ2-2; TRBD1 matches at 7 bases. Germline CDR1 reads SGHAT; CDR2 reads FQNNGV. The length of the CDR3 is 13 residues. Trimming cost V 3 bases and J 6 bases; bases outside gene matches: 1. The CDR3 loop is CASSFGQAGELFF. CDR3 DNA: TGTGCCAGCAGCTTCGGACAGGCCGGGGAGCTGTTTTTT.